This note documents a single TCR beta chain sequence. This clonotype was recorded at least ten times. This receptor's antigen is unknown. No per-base quality is available; no much larger clone lies one base away. The sample belongs to a study of identical twins (dated by TCRdb to 2015 to 2016). The study in broad terms: The study deep-sequenced TCR alpha and beta repertoires from monozygotic twins, unrelated adults of various ages and cord blood to test whether fetal clonotypes persist. Replicate twin experiments were performed at different times using different library preparation protocols to rule out contamination. On the study overall, not on this receptor specifically: Zero-insertion analyses could be partly confounded by invariant T cells such as MAIT and iNKT, although diverse VJ usage argued against such confounding for most clonotypes. Because the same donors could not be followed over many years, the conclusions depended on cross-sectional statistical analysis. The excess sharing between twins in beta out-of-frame sequences was weaker because fewer shared sequences reduced the signal-to-noise ratio. Abundant cord blood beta clonotypes carried fewer insertions; young adult naive repertoires showed a weaker similar trend, while memory repertoires showed none. Out-of-frame TCR alpha sequences shared between twins showed an excess of low generation-probability sequences compared with coincidental sharing between unrelated individuals. Out-of-frame TCR alpha sharing in monozygotic twins was systematically underestimated by recombination models, whereas sharing between unrelated individuals was in agreement with the recombination models.

All donors were healthy Caucasians. Using Miltenyi CD45RO+ enrichment and human naive T-cell isolation kits, memory (CD45RO+) and naive T cells were isolated from PBMC. Measured from the cysteine to the phenylalanine, the CDR3 is 16 residues long. Only the CDR3 DNA stays, 48 bases, in frame from base 1. Trimming takes 4 bases from V and 4 bases from J, and the germline ends sit 20 bases apart. CDR1 is given as SGHRS and CDR2 as YFSETQ, both from the germline V gene. Library prep was done by 5' RACE. The instrument given in TCRdb is Illumina HiSeq 2000. A universal primer binding site was added through template switching, and the final cDNA carried a unique molecular identifier so that TCR cDNA molecules could be counted accurately. Specific primers in the conserved constant-segment region were used to synthesize first-strand cDNA for TCR alpha and beta chains. To control for contamination, every cDNA library was double barcoded, receiving both a SMART-Mk sample barcode and Illumina barcodes. TruSeq adapter sequences along with Illumina sample barcodes were introduced in two successive PCR steps. The Illumina HiSeq platform was used with custom primers to sequence TCR alpha and beta cDNA libraries. As for the original processing: Unique molecular identifiers were extracted from raw reads with MiGEC, and CDR3 positions were determined with MiXCR. For each individual, recombination models were inferred using an EM algorithm with the repgenHMM and IGoR tools. The tcR package in R was used for shared clonotype analysis, with sharing normalized by the product of cloneset sizes. To study raw recombination free of thymic and clonal selection effects, out-of-frame nonproductive sequences were analyzed. The raw public data were reprocessed by TCRdb itself: fastp quality trimming at Q25, MiXCR clonotype calling, in-frame beta chains only. All rows with the same CDR3 protein become a single entry with the most common DNA and genes. TCRdb's processing, not the authors' own work, is the source of the V and J calls. In all, the sample holds about 240,000 distinct CDR3 sequences, and 8% to 11% of those were seen once. The ten largest clonotypes hold 9% to 10% of the sample.

Recombination connected TRBV5-1 to TRBJ2-5, with the D gene tentatively TRBD1 or TRBD2, based on 5 matching bases in each. The receptor's source is a man in his fifties in good health. Sequenced input: memory T cells sorted from blood. This specimen's cell subset or site label, per the study, means: CD45RO+ enriched T cells. At the DNA level, the sequence is TGCGCCAGCAGCCCTAAGGCTCGGGGCGGAGGAGAGACCCAGTACTTC. Its protein reads: CASSPKARGGGETQYF.